This T cell receptor beta chain was recovered during a study of T cell responses to AZD1222 COVID-19 vaccine. On the study more broadly: Second-dose intervals near 4 or 12 weeks were combined. Findings and caveats of the study: Baseline seropositivity occurred in only a handful of AZD1222 recipients. Unmutated variant regions are reportedly the target of nearly half of TCRs that are spike-specific.

The method was immunoSEQ multiplex PCR; TCRdb's version includes in-frame clones alone and lacks a portion of them. This table has more than 95,000 clones, over 80% appearing once. With regard to this clone: What it recognizes is unknown.

Germline V lookup: CDR1 SGDLS, CDR2 YYNGEE. The V segment lost 4 bases and the J segment 5 bases; nucleotides outside the gene matches: 11. CDR3 length equals 17 residues. Sample: peripheral blood, taken on day 0 of AZD1222 vaccination. The source of this sequence is an adult in good health. This chain joins TRBV9 and TRBJ1-6; 8 positions match TRBD1. The CDR3 protein is CASSSQPETGDNSPLHF. The CDR3 DNA follows: TGTGCCAGCAGCTCCCAACCAGAGACAGGGGATAATTCACCCCTCCACTTT. Full variable domain (rest looked up from reference TRBV9 and TRBJ1-6): DSGVTQTPKHLITATGQRVTLRCSPRSGDLSVYWYQQSLDQGLQFLIQYYNGEERAKGNILERFSAQQFPDLHSELNLSSLELGDSALYFCASSSQPETGDNSPLHFGNGTRLTVT.